This T cell receptor beta chain was identified during a study of T-cell reconstitution after alpha-beta-depleted transplantation in children. V dropped 6 bases and J dropped 2; count of bases not matched to a gene: 7. CDR3 length: 14 amino acids. Unique molecular identifiers were incorporated during preparation of the TCRbeta library. Using its own MiXCR run on the PCR reads, TCRdb lists one record per CDR3 protein. The table shows approximately 490,000 distinct CDR3 sequences, with around 13% occurring only once. Sequenced here: PBMCs from the stem cell graft donor, sampled from the stem cell graft. The V and J genes are TRBV12-3 or TRBV12-4 and TRBJ2-7; 7 bases fit TRBD1. This clonotype originated in a human donor who donated a stem cell graft to a child with combined immunodeficiency. DNA for the CDR3: TGTGCCAGCAGACTTACAGGGGCCACCTACGAGCAGTACTTC. Amino acid sequence: CASRLTGATYEQYF.